This T cell receptor (beta chain) was found in a study of OX40 agonist ivuxolimab in advanced cancers. Study-wide context: Eligibility rules accepted prior anti-PD-1, anti-PD-L1 or anti-CTLA-4 therapy, and roughly 42% had some. Three patients showed partial responses: one hepatocellular carcinoma and two cutaneous melanoma cases.

Sequencing used immunoSEQ multiplex PCR; TCRdb keeps in-frame clones, though not all of them. Among roughly 67,000 clones, 84% were seen once, and the ten largest hold around 1.7%. CDR1 is SGHTS and CDR2 is YDEGEE in the germline V gene. V was cut by 4 bases and J by 6 bases, with 18 bases left in between. CDR3 size: 15 residues. Study-level results: Researchers did not determine the expanded peripheral T cells' antigen specificity.

Comments on this clone: Its matching antigen is unknown.

Sequenced material: CD4+ or CD8+ T cells sorted from blood, taken in a trial of the OX40 agonist ivuxolimab. The gene calls are TRBV5-8 and TRBJ2-3, with D tentatively TRBD1 (6 bases). This receptor was taken from an adult with an advanced solid tumor such as melanoma, head and neck, liver or kidney cancer. CDR3 in DNA: TGTGCCAGCAGCACGAACAGGGAAGTGGCGGATACGCAGTATTTT. This translates into CASSTNREVADTQYF.